The sequence of this T cell receptor (beta chain) was determined in a study of Ad26.COV2.S vaccination and SARS-CoV-2 variants. The treatment here: roughly 20 received Ad26.COV2.S at low or high dose, single or two shots; several received placebo; per-sample allocation not given. The study sampled participants on day 63 after the first vaccine or placebo injection. As its vector, the vaccine had Ad26, which expressed Wuhan-strain SARS-CoV-2 spike. Libraries were prepared by immunoSEQ multiplex PCR; TCRdb keeps only in-frame clonotypes and omits some of them. The sample holds approximately 410,000 clones, roughly 90% seen once. This material consisted of peripheral blood, taken in a trial of Ad26.COV2.S vaccine versus placebo. This TCR derives from a person aged 18-65 years who received the Ad26.COV2.S COVID-19 vaccine or a placebo.

The CDR3 DNA sequence: TGTGCCAGTCGACTAGCGGGGACGAACACCGGGGAGCTGTTTTTT. Its protein product is CASRLAGTNTGELFF. The chain carries TRBV19 and TRBJ2-2; 11 bases fit TRBD2. The CDR3 contains 15 residues. The germline V gene encodes CDR1 LNHDA and CDR2 SQIVND (reference sequence). Trimming cost V 8 bases and J 0 bases; bases outside gene matches: 2.